The T cell receptor beta chain described here comes from a study of cytomegalovirus exposure and HLA in healthy donors. Whole-study results and caveats: Data from an earlier analysis indicated that most TCR beta V segments were productive either about 87% or about 30% of the time. Exclusion applied to some V segments, including TRBV6-2 and TRBV6-3, as they were indistinguishable. The authors enumerated 150 to 200 TCR beta chains as linked to cytomegalovirus. Researchers reportedly found TCR beta sequences accurately predicted most subjects' HLA-A and HLA-B alleles.

13 Jbeta primers and 60 Vbeta primers were used for the PCR. Only in-frame clones appear in the TCRdb table, and some are missing; sequencing was by immunoSEQ multiplex PCR. The table shows just over 150,000 clones, with roughly 84% occurring only once. About this clone: Antigen specificity is unknown.

V lost 4 bases, J lost 4 bases, and 13 bases stayed unmatched. Germline V gene sequence: CDR1 SGHRS, CDR2 YFSETQ. There are 16 residues in the CDR3. The sample consisted of PBMCs. This TCR was sampled from a man aged 18 to 30 in good health and CMV-seronegative. The chain links TRBV5-1 to TRBJ1-1; 7 bases map to TRBD1. CDR3 nucleotides: TGCGCCAGCAGCCCCAGACAGGGAGACCTATCCACTGAAGCTTTCTTT. Its protein is CASSPRQGDLSTEAFF. The whole variable domain, remainder taken from reference TRBV5-1 and TRBJ1-1, is KAGVTQTPRYLIKTRGQQVTLSCSPISGHRSVSWYQQTPGQGLQFLFEYFSETQRNKGNFPGRFSGRQFSNSRSEMNVSTLELGDSALYLCASSPRQGDLSTEAFFGQGTRLTVV.